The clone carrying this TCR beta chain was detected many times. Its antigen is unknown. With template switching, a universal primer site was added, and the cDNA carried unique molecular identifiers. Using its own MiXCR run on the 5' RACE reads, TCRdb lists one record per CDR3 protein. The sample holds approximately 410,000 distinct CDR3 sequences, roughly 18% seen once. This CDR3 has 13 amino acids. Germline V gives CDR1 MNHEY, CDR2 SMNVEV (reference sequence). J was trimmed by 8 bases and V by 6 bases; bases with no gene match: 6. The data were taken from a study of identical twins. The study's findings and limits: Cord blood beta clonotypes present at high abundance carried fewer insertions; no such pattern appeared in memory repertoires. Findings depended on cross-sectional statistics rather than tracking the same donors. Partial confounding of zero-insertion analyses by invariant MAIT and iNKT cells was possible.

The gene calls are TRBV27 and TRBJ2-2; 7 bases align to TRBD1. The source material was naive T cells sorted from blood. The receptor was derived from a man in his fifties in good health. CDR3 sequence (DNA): TGTGCCAGCAGAATGACAGGGTCAGGGGAGCTGTTTTTT. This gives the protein CASRMTGSGELFF.